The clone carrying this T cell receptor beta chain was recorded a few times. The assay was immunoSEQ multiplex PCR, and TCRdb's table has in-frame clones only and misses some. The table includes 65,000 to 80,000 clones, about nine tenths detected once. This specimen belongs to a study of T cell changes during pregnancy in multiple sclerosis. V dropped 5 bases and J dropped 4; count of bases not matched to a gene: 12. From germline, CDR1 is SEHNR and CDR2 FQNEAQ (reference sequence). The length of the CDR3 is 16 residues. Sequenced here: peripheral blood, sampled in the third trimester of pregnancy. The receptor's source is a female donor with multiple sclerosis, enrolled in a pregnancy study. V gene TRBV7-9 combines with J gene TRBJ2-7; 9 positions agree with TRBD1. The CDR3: CASSPPGQGILYEQYF. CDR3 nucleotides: TGTGCCAGCAGCCCTCCCGGACAGGGGATTTTGTACGAGCAGTACTTC.